The source of this T cell receptor beta chain is a study of OX40 agonist ivuxolimab in advanced cancers. Across the whole study: Patients received the agonistic anti-OX40 (CD134) antibody ivuxolimab. Study-level results: Certain nonresponders likewise exhibited a low normalized T-cell clonal expansion. CD8+ T cells (on average) carried more expanded clones than CD4+ T cells.

This clone has just a few counts. Its matching antigen is unknown. Only in-frame clones appear in the TCRdb table, and some are missing; sequencing was by immunoSEQ multiplex PCR. The sample has tens of thousands of clones; roughly 80% are singletons. This clonotype originated in an adult with an advanced solid tumor such as melanoma, head and neck, liver or kidney cancer. Sequenced material: CD4+ or CD8+ T cells sorted from blood, taken in a trial of the OX40 agonist ivuxolimab.

This CDR3 is CASSPPLSLAEAFF. In DNA, the CDR3 is TGTGCCAGCAGTCCCCCTTTATCTTTGGCTGAAGCTTTCTTT. The V and J genes are TRBV28 and TRBJ1-1; D gene uncertain. CDR3 length equals 14 residues. Germline V CDR1 and CDR2: MDHEN, SYDVKM. V was cut by 5 bases and J by 6 bases, with 16 bases left in between.